This T cell receptor beta chain was identified in a study of glioma-infiltrating T cells after dendritic cell vaccination. The overall study: Autologous tumor lysate was loaded overnight onto monocyte-derived dendritic cells grown 7 to 8 days with IL-4 and GM-CSF. Dendritic cell vaccine was injected intradermally three times, biweekly.

PBMC were collected before vaccination, two weeks after the third vaccination, and at progression. Amplification used 60 V beta primers and 13 J beta primers. Repertoires were generated with immunoSEQ multiplex PCR, while TCRdb's copy carries only in-frame clones and drops some. The sample has more than 95,000 clones; roughly 76% are singletons. V shed 5 bases, J shed 8 bases, and the junction held 4 bases outside the gene matches. Germline CDR1 is SNHLY and CDR2 is FYNNEI. The CDR3 sequence is 13 residues long. This clonotype was obtained from a human donor with glioblastoma. The chain links TRBV2 to TRBJ2-2, with TRBD1 matching 8 bases. This specimen was blood, taken before dendritic cell vaccination. DNA for the CDR3: TGTGCCAGCAGTCCGGGACAGGCGGGGGAGCTGTTTTTT. Translated: CASSPGQAGELFF.